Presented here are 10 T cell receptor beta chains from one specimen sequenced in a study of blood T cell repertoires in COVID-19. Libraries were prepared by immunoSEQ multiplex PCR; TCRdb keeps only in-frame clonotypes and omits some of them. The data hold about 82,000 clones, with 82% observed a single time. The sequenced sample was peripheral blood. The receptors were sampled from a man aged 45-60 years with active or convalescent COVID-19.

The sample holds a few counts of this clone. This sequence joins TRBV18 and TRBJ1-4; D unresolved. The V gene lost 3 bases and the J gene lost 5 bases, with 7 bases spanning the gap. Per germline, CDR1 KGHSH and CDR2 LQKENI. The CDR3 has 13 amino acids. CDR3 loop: CASSPGRNEKLFF. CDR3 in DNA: TGTGCCAGCTCACCGGGCCGGAATGAAAAACTGTTTTTT.

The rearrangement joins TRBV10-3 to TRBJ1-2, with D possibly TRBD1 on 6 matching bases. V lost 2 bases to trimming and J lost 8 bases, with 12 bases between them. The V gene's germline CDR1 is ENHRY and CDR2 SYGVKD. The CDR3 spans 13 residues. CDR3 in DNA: TGTGCCATCAGTGAGGAGGGGGTAGGAGGCTACACCTTC. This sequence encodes CAISEEGVGGYTF.

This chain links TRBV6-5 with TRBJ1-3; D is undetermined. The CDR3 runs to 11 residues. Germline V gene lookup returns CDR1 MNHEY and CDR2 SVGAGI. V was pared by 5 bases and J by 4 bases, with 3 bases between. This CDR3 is CASSQGNTIYF. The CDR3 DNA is TGTGCCAGCAGTCAAGGAAACACCATATATTTT.

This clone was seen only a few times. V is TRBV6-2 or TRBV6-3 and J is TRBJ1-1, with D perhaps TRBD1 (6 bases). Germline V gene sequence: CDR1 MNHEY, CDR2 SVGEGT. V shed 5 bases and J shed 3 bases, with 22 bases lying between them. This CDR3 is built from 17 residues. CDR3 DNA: TGTGCCAGCAGTCAAGTGGTCGGGGGGCGCAGGGACACTGAAGCTTTCTTT. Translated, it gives CASSQVVGGRRDTEAFF.

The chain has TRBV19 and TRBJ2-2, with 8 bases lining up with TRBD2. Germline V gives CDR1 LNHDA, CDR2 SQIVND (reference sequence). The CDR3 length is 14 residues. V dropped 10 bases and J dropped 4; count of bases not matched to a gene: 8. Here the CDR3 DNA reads TGTGCCACCTCGACTAGCGAAACCACCGGGGAGCTGTTTTTT. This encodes CATSTSETTGELFF.

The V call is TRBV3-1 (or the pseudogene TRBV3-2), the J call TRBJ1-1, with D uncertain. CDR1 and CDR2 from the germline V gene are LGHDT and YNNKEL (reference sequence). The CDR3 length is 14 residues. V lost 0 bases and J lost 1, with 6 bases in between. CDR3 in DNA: TGTGCCAGCAGCCAAGACTTAGAGAACACTGAAGCTTTCTTT. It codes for CASSQDLENTEAFF.

CDR3 protein: CASLLQGDTGELFF. The DNA for the CDR3 is TGCGCCAGCTTACTACAGGGTGACACCGGGGAGCTGTTTTTT. The chain employs TRBV5-1 and TRBJ2-2; perhaps TRBD1 as D (6 bases). Germline lookup yields CDR1 SGHRS and CDR2 YFSETQ. The CDR3 runs to 14 residues. The V end lost 7 bases, the J end lost 3 bases, and 13 bases lay between the germline ends. The whole variable domain, filled in from reference TRBV5-1 and TRBJ2-2, reads KAGVTQTPRYLIKTRGQQVTLSCSPISGHRSVSWYQQTPGQGLQFLFEYFSETQRNKGNFPGRFSGRQFSNSRSEMNVSTLELGDSALYLCASLLQGDTGELFFGEGSRLTVL.

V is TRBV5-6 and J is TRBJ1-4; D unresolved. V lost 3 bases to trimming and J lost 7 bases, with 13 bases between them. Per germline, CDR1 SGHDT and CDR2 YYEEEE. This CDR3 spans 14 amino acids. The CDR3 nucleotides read TGTGCCAGCAGCTCCTCGGGTTTGGGTGAAAAACTGTTTTTT. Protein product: CASSSSGLGEKLFF. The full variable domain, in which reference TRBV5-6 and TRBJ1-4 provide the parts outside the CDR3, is DAGVTQSPTHLIKTRGQQVTLRCSPKSGHDTVSWYQQALGQGPQFIFQYYEEEERQRGNFPDRFSGHQFPNYSSELNVNALLLGDSALYLCASSSSGLGEKLFFGSGTQLSVL.

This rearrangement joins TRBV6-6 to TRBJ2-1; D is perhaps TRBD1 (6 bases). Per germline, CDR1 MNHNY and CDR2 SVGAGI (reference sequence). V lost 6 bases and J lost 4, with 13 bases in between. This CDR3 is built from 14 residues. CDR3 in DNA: TGTGCCAGCAGCCTCCGGGACAAATACAATGAGCAGTTCTTC. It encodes CASSLRDKYNEQFF.

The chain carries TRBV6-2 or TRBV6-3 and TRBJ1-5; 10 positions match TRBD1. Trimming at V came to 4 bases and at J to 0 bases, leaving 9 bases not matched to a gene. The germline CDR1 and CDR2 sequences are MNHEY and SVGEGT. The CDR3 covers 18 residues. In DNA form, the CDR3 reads TGTGCCAGCAGTTCCGGGACAGGGGACGCTTATAGCAATCAGCCCCAGCATTTT. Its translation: CASSSGTGDAYSNQPQHF.